This T cell receptor beta chain was sequenced for a study of cytomegalovirus exposure and HLA in healthy donors. Study observations and caveats: Published work reported that the classifier diagnosed cytomegalovirus status with high specificity and sensitivity.

Notes on this clone: Its antigen is as yet unknown.

The CDR3 is 16 residues long. Trimming pared 0 bases from V and 4 bases from J, leaving 13 bases between. The germline V gene encodes CDR1 LGHNA and CDR2 YSLEER. Clones were sequenced by immunoSEQ multiplex PCR, and TCRdb holds only the in-frame ones, with some missing. This table holds 160,000 or so clones, around nine tenths found once. Sequencing was performed on PBMCs. The rearrangement links TRBV4-3 to TRBJ1-3, with D possibly being TRBD1 (5 bases). The receptor comes from a man between 18 and 35 years old in good health and CMV-seropositive. The CDR3 reads CASSQDVRGGGNTIYF. CDR3 in DNA: TGCGCCAGCAGCCAAGATGTAAGGGGTGGGGGAAACACCATATATTTT.